These T cell receptor beta chains were read from a single sample in a study of OX40 agonist ivuxolimab in advanced cancers. Libraries were prepared by immunoSEQ multiplex PCR; TCRdb keeps only in-frame clonotypes and omits some of them. The table lists more than 55,000 clones, around 83% of them singletons, with approximately 4% in the top ten. Specimen: CD4+ or CD8+ T cells sorted from blood, collected in a trial of the OX40 agonist ivuxolimab. The source is an adult with an advanced solid tumor such as melanoma, head and neck, liver or kidney cancer. Both conserved end residues are part of each CDR3. The D gene is left open where the match is weak. The size of a clone is reported for some rows only, either as once, few or many, or as a class for expanded clones.

j_gene: TRBJ1-5; abundance: .; d_gene: .; v_gene: TRBV7-2; CDR3aa: CASSLDSDQPQHF; CDR3nt: TGTGCCAGCAGCTTAGACTCGGATCAGCCCCAGCATTTT
j_gene: TRBJ1-1; abundance: .; d_gene: TRBD1; v_gene: TRBV7-6; CDR3aa: CASSYQGDTEAFF; CDR3nt: TGTGCCAGCAGCTATCAGGGGGACACTGAAGCTTTCTTT
j_gene: TRBJ2-7; abundance: .; d_gene: TRBD2; v_gene: TRBV10-3; CDR3aa: CASGGASGTYEQYF; CDR3nt: TGTGCCTCCGGAGGGGCTAGCGGGACCTACGAGCAGTACTTC
j_gene: TRBJ1-4; abundance: .; d_gene: .; v_gene: TRBV6-1; CDR3aa: CASAEPIATNEKLFF; CDR3nt: TGTGCCAGTGCGGAGCCCATTGCAACTAATGAAAAACTGTTTTTT
j_gene: TRBJ2-3; abundance: .; d_gene: .; v_gene: TRBV11-3; CDR3aa: CASSSQIGQDTQYF; CDR3nt: TGTGCCAGCAGCTCACAAATCGGACAGGATACGCAGTATTTT
j_gene: TRBJ1-5; abundance: .; d_gene: .; v_gene: TRBV2; CDR3aa: CASTMDSSNQPQHF; CDR3nt: TGTGCCAGCACTATGGACTCGAGCAATCAGCCCCAGCATTTT
j_gene: TRBJ2-5; abundance: once; d_gene: TRBD2; v_gene: TRBV12-5; CDR3aa: CASGLPWTSGGAETQYF; CDR3nt: TGTGCTAGTGGTTTGCCGTGGACTAGCGGGGGGGCAGAGACCCAGTACTTC
j_gene: TRBJ2-6; abundance: .; d_gene: .; v_gene: TRBV6-5; CDR3aa: CAIKVFSGANVLTF; CDR3nt: TGTGCCATCAAAGTATTCTCTGGGGCCAACGTCCTGACTTTC
j_gene: TRBJ1-1; abundance: .; d_gene: .; v_gene: TRBV15; CDR3aa: CATSRDERNTEAFF; CDR3nt: TGTGCCACCAGCAGAGATGAACGGAACACTGAAGCTTTCTTT
j_gene: TRBJ1-5; abundance: .; d_gene: .; v_gene: TRBV5-6; CDR3aa: CASSSGGWGYSNQPQHF; CDR3nt: TGTGCCAGCAGCTCAGGAGGGTGGGGTTATAGCAATCAGCCCCAGCATTTT
j_gene: TRBJ2-1; abundance: .; d_gene: .; v_gene: TRBV5-4; CDR3aa: CASSWAGTTYNEQFF; CDR3nt: TGTGCCAGCAGCTGGGCCGGGACAACCTACAATGAGCAGTTCTTC
j_gene: TRBJ1-2; abundance: .; d_gene: TRBD1; v_gene: TRBV28; CDR3aa: CASSSGMQGADYGYTF; CDR3nt: TGTGCCAGCAGTTCGGGGATGCAGGGGGCTGACTATGGCTACACCTTC
j_gene: TRBJ2-2; abundance: few; d_gene: TRBD1; v_gene: TRBV11-3; CDR3aa: CASSYRTGGNTGELFF; CDR3nt: TGTGCCAGCAGCTACCGGACAGGGGGGAACACCGGGGAGCTGTTTTTT
j_gene: TRBJ2-3; abundance: .; d_gene: TRBD2; v_gene: TRBV7-9; CDR3aa: CASSFGLAGRTDTQYF; CDR3nt: TGTGCCAGCAGCTTCGGACTAGCGGGGCGCACAGATACGCAGTATTTT
j_gene: TRBJ1-1; abundance: .; d_gene: .; v_gene: TRBV7-6; CDR3aa: CASSPAPQSTYRNTEAFF; CDR3nt: TGTGCCAGCAGCCCCGCCCCACAGAGCACTTATCGGAACACTGAAGCTTTCTTT
j_gene: TRBJ2-7; abundance: .; d_gene: .; v_gene: TRBV7-3; CDR3aa: CASSLQQGPYEQYF; CDR3nt: TGTGCCAGCAGCTTACAGCAGGGCCCGTACGAGCAGTACTTC
j_gene: TRBJ2-1; abundance: .; d_gene: .; v_gene: TRBV7-9; CDR3aa: CASSFRGRTGWFF; CDR3nt: TGTGCCAGCAGCTTTAGGGGGAGAACAGGTTGGTTCTTC
j_gene: TRBJ1-4; abundance: .; d_gene: .; v_gene: TRBV5-4; CDR3aa: CASSLGAGTLNEKLFF; CDR3nt: TGTGCCAGCAGCCTAGGAGCCGGGACTTTGAATGAAAAACTGTTTTTT
j_gene: TRBJ2-2; abundance: .; d_gene: TRBD1; v_gene: TRBV4-3; CDR3aa: CASSQADRGRTGELFF; CDR3nt: TGCGCCAGCAGCCAAGCCGACAGGGGGCGGACCGGGGAGCTGTTTTTT
j_gene: TRBJ1-5; abundance: .; d_gene: .; v_gene: TRBV7-9; CDR3aa: CASSLLGAGQPQHF; CDR3nt: TGTGCCAGCAGCTTATTAGGGGCCGGTCAGCCCCAGCATTTT
j_gene: TRBJ1-4; abundance: .; d_gene: .; v_gene: TRBV7-9; CDR3aa: CASSLGGPREKLFF; CDR3nt: TGTGCCAGCAGCTTAGGGGGCCCTCGGGAGAAACTGTTTTTT